This T cell receptor beta chain was identified in a study of T cells after yellow fever vaccination. Whole-study context: Fractions low in cell number were prepared with SMART-Seq v4 Ultra Low Input. Study conclusions and caveats: Post-booster samples contained most primary-vaccination clones (approximately 96% CD4, roughly 88% CD8). It was a small share of clonotypes that appeared in both CD4 and CD8 compartments.

This CDR3 has 14 amino acids. From germline, CDR1 is SGHRS and CDR2 YFSETQ. V lost 0 bases to trimming and J lost 0 bases, with 3 bases between them. TCRdb recomputed calls from the 5' RACE reads with MiXCR, one row per CDR3 protein. The sample consists of approximately 150,000 distinct CDR3 sequences, roughly 8% of them appearing once. The sample holds many counts of this clonotype. The antigen is unknown. Material: CD4+ T cells sorted from PBMCs, obtained 5 days after the yellow fever booster vaccination. The V call is TRBV5-1, the J call TRBJ2-2; no definite D call. The clonotype originates from a man aged 25-40 years who received the YFV17D yellow fever vaccine. In DNA form, the CDR3 reads TGCGCCAGCAGCTTGGGTTCGAACACCGGGGAGCTGTTTTTT. Its translation: CASSLGSNTGELFF.